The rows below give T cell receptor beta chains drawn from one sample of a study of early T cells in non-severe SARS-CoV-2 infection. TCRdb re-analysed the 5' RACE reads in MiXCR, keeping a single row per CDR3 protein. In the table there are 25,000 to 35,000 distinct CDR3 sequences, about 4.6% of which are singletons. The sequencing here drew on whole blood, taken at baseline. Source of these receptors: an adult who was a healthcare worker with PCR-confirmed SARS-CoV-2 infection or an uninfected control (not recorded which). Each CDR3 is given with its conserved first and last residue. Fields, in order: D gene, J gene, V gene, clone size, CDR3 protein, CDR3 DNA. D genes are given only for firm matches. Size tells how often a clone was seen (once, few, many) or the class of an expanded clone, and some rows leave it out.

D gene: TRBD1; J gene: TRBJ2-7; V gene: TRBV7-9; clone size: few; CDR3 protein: CASSLGDRAIEQYF; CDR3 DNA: TGTGCCAGCAGCTTAGGGGACAGGGCCATAGAGCAGTACTTC
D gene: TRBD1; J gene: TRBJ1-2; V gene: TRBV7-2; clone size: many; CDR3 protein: CASSPWDRGDYGYTF; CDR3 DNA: TGTGCCAGCAGCCCGTGGGACAGGGGCGACTATGGCTACACCTTC
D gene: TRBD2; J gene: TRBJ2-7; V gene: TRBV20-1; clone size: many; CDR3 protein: CSARSLAGYEQYF; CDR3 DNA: TGCAGTGCTAGATCTCTAGCGGGGTACGAGCAGTACTTC
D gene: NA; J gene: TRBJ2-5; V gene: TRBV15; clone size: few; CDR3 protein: CATSRGRTQETQYF; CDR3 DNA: TGTGCCACCAGCAGAGGACGGACTCAAGAGACCCAGTACTTC
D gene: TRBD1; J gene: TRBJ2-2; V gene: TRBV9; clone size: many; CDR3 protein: CASTEGQGANTGELFF; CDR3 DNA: TGTGCCAGCACCGAGGGACAGGGGGCCAACACCGGGGAGCTGTTTTTT
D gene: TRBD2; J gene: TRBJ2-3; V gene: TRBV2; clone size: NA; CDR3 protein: CAISTGTSGADTQYF; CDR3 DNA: TGTGCCATTTCGACCGGGACTAGCGGGGCAGATACGCAGTATTTT
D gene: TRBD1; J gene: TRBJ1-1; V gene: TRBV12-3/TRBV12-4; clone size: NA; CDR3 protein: CASRTDRGNTEAFF; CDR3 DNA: TGTGCCAGCAGAACGGACAGGGGGAACACTGAAGCTTTCTTT
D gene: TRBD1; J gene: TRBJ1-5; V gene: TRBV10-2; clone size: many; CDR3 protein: CASSDRGLSNQPQHF; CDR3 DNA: TGCGCCAGCAGTGATAGGGGGCTTAGCAATCAGCCCCAGCATTTT
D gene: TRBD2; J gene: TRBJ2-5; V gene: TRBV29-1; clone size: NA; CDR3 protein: CSVDPPGLAGGETQYF; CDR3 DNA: TGCAGCGTTGATCCTCCGGGACTAGCGGGAGGAGAGACCCAGTACTTC
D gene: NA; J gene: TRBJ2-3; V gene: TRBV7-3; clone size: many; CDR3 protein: CASSLNGGGSTDTQYF; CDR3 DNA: TGTGCCAGCAGCTTAAACGGTGGGGGGAGCACAGATACGCAGTATTTT
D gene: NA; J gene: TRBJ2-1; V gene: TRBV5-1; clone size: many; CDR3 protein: CASSSGDSSNEQFF; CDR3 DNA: TGCGCCAGCAGCTCCGGGGATTCCTCCAATGAGCAGTTCTTC
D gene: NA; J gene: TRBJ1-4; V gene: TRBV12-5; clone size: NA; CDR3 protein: CASGLVRRGQATNEKLFF; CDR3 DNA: TGTGCTAGTGGTTTGGTACGGAGGGGCCAAGCGACTAATGAAAAACTGTTTTTT
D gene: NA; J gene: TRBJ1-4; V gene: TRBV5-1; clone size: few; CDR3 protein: CASSRPEAPEEKLFF; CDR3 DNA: TGCGCCAGCAGCCGGCCGGAGGCTCCAGAGGAAAAACTGTTTTTT
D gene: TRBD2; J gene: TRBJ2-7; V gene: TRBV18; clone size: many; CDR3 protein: CASSPGSGRAYEQYF; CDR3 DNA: TGTGCCAGCTCACCAGGGAGCGGGAGGGCCTACGAGCAGTACTTC
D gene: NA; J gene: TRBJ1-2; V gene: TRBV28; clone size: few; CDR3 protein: CASSLTGSPYGYTF; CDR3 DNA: TGTGCCAGCAGTTTGACAGGAAGCCCCTATGGCTACACCTTC
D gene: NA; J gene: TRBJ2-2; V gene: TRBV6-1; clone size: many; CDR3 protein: CASIFGQGMVTGELFF; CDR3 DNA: TGTGCCAGCATTTTTGGGCAGGGGATGGTCACCGGGGAGCTGTTTTTT
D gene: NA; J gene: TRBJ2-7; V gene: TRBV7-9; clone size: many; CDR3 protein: CASSGGQDRYSYEQYF; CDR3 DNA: TGTGCCAGCTCGGGGGGCCAGGACCGATACTCCTACGAGCAGTACTTC
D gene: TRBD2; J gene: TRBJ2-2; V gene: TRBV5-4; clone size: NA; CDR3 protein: CASSAGLAGVTGELFF; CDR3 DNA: TGTGCCAGCAGCGCGGGACTAGCGGGAGTCACCGGGGAGCTGTTTTTT
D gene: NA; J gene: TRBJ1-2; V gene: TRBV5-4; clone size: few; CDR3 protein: CASSLLGGSYGYTF; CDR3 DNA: TGTGCCAGCAGCTTGTTGGGGGGGAGCTATGGCTACACCTTC
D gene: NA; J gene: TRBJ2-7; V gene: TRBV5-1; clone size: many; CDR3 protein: CASSLLARSYEQYF; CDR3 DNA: TGCGCCAGCAGCTTGCTGGCCAGGTCCTACGAGCAGTACTTC
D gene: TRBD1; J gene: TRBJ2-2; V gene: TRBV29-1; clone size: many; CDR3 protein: CSVAPTGPGELFF; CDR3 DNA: TGCAGCGTTGCCCCGACAGGGCCCGGGGAGCTGTTTTTT
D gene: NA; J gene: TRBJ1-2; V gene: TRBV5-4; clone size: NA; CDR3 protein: CASSLARTDYGYTF; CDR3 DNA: TGTGCCAGCAGCTTGGCCAGGACAGACTATGGCTACACCTTC
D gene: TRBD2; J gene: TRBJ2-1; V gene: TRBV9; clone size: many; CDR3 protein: CASSVGPGLAGVNEQFF; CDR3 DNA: TGTGCCAGCAGCGTAGGGCCGGGACTAGCGGGAGTCAATGAGCAGTTCTTC
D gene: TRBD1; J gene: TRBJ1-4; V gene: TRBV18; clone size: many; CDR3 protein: CASSPSGTGDEKLFF; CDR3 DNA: TGTGCCAGCTCACCATCTGGGACAGGGGATGAAAAACTGTTTTTT
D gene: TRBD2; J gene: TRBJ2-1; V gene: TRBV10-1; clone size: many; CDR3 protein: CASSESLAGVRDEQFF; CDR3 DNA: TGCGCCAGCAGTGAGTCGTTAGCGGGAGTTCGGGATGAGCAGTTCTTC
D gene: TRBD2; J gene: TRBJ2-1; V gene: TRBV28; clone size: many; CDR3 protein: CASNAGTRTYNEQFF; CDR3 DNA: TGTGCCAGCAATGCCGGGACTAGGACTTACAATGAGCAGTTCTTC
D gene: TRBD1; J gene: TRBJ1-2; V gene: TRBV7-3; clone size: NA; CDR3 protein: CASSLGTGLGGYTF; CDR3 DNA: TGTGCCAGCAGCCTAGGGACAGGACTGGGCGGCTACACCTTC
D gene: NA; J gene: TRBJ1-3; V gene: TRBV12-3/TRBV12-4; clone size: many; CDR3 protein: CASSLEGTGNTIYF; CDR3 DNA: TGTGCCAGCAGTTTAGAGGGCACTGGAAACACCATATATTTT